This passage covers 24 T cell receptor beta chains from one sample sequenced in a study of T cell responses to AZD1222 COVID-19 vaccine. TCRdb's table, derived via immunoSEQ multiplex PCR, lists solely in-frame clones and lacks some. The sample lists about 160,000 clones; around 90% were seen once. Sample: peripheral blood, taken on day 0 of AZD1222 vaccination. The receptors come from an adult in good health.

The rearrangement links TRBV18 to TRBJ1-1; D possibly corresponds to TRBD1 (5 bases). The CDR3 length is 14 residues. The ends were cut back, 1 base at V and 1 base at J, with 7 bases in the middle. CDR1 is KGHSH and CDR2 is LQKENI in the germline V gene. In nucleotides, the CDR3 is TGTGCCAGCTCACCACAGGGGTGGAACACTGAAGCTTTCTTT. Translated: CASSPQGWNTEAFF.

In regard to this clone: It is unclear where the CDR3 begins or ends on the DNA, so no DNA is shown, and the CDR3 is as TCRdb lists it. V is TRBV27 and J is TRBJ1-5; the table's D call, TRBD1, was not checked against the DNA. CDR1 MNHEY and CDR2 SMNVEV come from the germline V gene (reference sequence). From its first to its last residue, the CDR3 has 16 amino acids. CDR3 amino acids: CASSSSTGIANQPQHF.

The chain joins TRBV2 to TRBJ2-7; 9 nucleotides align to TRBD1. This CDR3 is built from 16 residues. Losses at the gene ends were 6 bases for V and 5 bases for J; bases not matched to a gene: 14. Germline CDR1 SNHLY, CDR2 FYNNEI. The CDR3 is CASRMITGGLTNEQYF. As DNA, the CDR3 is TGTGCCAGCAGAATGATAACAGGGGGCCTAACGAACGAGCAGTACTTC.

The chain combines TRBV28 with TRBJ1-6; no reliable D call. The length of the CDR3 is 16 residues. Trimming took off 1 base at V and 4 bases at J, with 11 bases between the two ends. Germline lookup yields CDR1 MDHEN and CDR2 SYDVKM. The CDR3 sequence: CASSLYTAGYNSPLHF. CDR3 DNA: TGTGCCAGCAGTTTATATACCGCGGGGTATAATTCACCCCTCCACTTT.

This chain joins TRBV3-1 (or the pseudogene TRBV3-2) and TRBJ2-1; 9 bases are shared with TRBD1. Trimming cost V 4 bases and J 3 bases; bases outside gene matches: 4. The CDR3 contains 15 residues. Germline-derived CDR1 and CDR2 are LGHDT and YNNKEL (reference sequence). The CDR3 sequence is CASSRGQGLYNEQFF. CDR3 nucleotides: TGTGCCAGCAGCCGCGGACAGGGGCTCTACAATGAGCAGTTCTTC.

The CDR3: CASSQDIGGYTF. For the CDR3, the DNA is TGTGCCAGCAGCCAAGATATTGGTGGCTACACCTTC. The chain has TRBV3-1 (or the pseudogene TRBV3-2) and TRBJ1-2; no firm D call. Germline CDR1 and CDR2: LGHDT and YNNKEL (reference sequence). This CDR3 spans 12 amino acids. Trimming took 0 bases from V and 7 from J, leaving 6 bases between them.

The CDR3 DNA follows: TGTGCCAGCAGTTTGGGACAGGGTCTCGTAAATACGCAGTATTTT. Translated: CASSLGQGLVNTQYF. The chain employs TRBV28 and TRBJ2-3; TRBD1 agrees at 9 bases. The CDR3 totals 15 residues. The V and J ends lost 3 bases and 7 bases, in that order; junction bases with no gene match: 8. CDR1 is MDHEN and CDR2 is SYDVKM in the germline V gene. Supplemented by reference TRBV28 and TRBJ2-3, the full variable domain reads DVKVTQSSRYLVKRTGEKVFLECVQDMDHENMFWYRQDPGLGLRLIYFSYDVKMKEKGDIPEGYSVSREKKERFSLILESASTNQTSMYLCASSLGQGLVNTQYFGPGTRLTVL.

The CDR3 DNA sequence: TGTGCCAGCAGTGAAGGGACAGGGTACACCGGGGAGCTGTTTTTT. Protein sequence: CASSEGTGYTGELFF. The rearrangement links TRBV6-1 to TRBJ2-2, with TRBD1 matching over 8 bases. The junction had 1 base not matched to a gene; V was cut back by 1 base and J by 3 bases. The germline V gene has CDR1 MNHNS and CDR2 SASEGT. CDR3 size: 15 residues.

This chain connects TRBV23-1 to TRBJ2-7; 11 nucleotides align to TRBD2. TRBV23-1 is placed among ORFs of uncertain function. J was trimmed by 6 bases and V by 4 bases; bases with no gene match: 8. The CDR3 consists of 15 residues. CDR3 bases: TGCGCCAGCAGTCCCGTTAGCGGGAGGGGTTGCGAGCAGTACTTC. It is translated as CASSPVSGRGCEQYF.

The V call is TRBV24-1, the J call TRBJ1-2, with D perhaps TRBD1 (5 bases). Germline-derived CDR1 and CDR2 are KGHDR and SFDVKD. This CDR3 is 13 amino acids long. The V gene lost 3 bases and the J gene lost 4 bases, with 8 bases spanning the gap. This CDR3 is CATSDKTVYGYTF. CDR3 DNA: TGTGCCACCAGTGATAAGACAGTCTATGGCTACACCTTC.

The CDR3 region has the DNA TGCGCCAGCAGCCAGTTGTGGGGCGGGGGACCCGGGGAGCTGTTTTTT. Protein product: CASSQLWGGGPGELFF. The V gene is TRBV4-3, the J gene TRBJ2-2; 7 bases map to TRBD2. V lost 3 bases to trimming and J lost 6 bases; unmatched junction nucleotides: 10. CDR3 length equals 16 residues. Germline CDR1 LGHNA, CDR2 YSLEER.

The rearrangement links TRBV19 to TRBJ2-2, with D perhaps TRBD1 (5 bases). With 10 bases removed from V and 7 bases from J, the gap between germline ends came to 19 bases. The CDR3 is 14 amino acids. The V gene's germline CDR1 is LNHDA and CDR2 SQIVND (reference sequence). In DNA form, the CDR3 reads TGTGCCACTAGGGGTCCCGGGTTGAACGGGGAGCTGTTTTTT. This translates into CATRGPGLNGELFF.

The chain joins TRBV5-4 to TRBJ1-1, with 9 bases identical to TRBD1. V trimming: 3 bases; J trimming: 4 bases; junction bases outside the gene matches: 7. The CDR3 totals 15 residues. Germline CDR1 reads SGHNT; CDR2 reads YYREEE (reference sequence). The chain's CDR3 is CASSSGQGLGTEAFF. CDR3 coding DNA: TGTGCCAGCAGCTCGGGACAGGGATTGGGCACTGAAGCTTTCTTT.

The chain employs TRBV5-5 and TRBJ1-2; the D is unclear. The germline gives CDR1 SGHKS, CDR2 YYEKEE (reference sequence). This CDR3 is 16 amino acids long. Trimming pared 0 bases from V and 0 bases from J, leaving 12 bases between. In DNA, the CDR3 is TGTGCCAGCAGCTTGGAGGCTGCCATAGCTAACTATGGCTACACCTTC. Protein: CASSLEAAIANYGYTF.

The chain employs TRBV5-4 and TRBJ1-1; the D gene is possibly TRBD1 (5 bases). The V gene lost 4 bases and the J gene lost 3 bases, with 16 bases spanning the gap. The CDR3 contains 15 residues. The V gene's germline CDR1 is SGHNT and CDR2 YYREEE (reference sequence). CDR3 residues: CASSPGGRADTEAFF. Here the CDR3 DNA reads TGTGCCAGCAGCCCGGGGGGTAGAGCAGACACTGAAGCTTTCTTT.

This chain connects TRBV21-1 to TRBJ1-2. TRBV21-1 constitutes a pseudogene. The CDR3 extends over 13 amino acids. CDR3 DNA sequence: TGTGCCAGCAGCAACACCCGAAATTATGGCTACACCTTC. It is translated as CASSNTRNYGYTF.

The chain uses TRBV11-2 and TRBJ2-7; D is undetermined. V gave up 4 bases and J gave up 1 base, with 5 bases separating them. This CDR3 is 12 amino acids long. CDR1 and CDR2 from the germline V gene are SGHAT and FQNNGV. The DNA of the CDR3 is TGTGCCAGCAGCTCTACGTCCTACGAGCAGTACTTC. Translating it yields CASSSTSYEQYF.

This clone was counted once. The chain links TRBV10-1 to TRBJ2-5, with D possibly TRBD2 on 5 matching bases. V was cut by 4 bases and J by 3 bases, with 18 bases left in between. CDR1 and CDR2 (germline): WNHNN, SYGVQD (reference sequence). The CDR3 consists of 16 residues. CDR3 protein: CASSGSPGEREETQYF. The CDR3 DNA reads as TGCGCCAGCAGTGGAAGTCCCGGGGAGCGAGAAGAGACCCAGTACTTC.

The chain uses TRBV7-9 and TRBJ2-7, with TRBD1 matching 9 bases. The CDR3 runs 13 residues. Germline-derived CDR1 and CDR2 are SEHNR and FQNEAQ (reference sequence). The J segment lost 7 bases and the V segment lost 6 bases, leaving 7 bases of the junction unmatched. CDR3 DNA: TGTGCCAGCAGACCGGGACAGGGATGGGAGCAGTACTTC. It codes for CASRPGQGWEQYF.

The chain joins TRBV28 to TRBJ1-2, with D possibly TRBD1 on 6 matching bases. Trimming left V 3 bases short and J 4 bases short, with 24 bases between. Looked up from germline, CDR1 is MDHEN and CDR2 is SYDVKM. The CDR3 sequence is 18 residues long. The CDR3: CASSFNPLRGHSSYGYTF. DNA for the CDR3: TGTGCCAGCAGTTTTAATCCCCTCAGGGGACATTCCAGCTATGGCTACACCTTC.

Written as DNA, the CDR3 is TGTGCCAGCAGTAACAGGGAGAAACTGTTTTTT. Protein sequence: CASSNREKLFF. V gene TRBV2 combines with J gene TRBJ1-4; D might be TRBD1 (6 bases). V lost 5 bases, J lost 11 bases, and 9 bases lay in between. CDR3 length equals 11 residues. Germline V lookup: CDR1 SNHLY, CDR2 FYNNEI.

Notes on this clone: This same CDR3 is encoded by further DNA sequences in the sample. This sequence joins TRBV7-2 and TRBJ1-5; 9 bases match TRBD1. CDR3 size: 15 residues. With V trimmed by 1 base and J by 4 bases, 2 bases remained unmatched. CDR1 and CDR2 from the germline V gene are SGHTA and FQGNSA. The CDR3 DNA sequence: TGTGCCAGCAGCTTAGGAGGACAGGGGAATCAGCCCCAGCATTTT. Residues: CASSLGGQGNQPQHF.

The CDR3 loop is CASSQRGNGGYTF. DNA for the CDR3: TGTGCCAGCAGCCAGAGAGGGAATGGCGGCTACACCTTC. V gene TRBV14 combines with J gene TRBJ1-2; D is uncertain. Trimming took off 3 bases at V and 8 bases at J, with 13 bases between the two ends. From germline, CDR1 is SGHDN and CDR2 FVKESK. The CDR3 is 13 residues long.

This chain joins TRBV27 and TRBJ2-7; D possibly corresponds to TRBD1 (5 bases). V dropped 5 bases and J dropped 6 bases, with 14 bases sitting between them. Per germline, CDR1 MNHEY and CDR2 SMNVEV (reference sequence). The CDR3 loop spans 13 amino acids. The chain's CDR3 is CASSPPGHFEQYF. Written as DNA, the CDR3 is TGTGCCAGCAGTCCCCCCGGACATTTCGAGCAGTACTTC.